This TCR beta chain was observed in a study of T cell repertoires in cytomegalovirus infection. The overall study: Selected CMV epitopes included recently identified HLA-C-restricted ones as well as well-studied HLA-B-restricted ones. Indications of both CMV infection and matching HLA type were provided by public TCR beta signatures.

TCRdb processed the reads anew with MiXCR; each CDR3 protein has one entry. The data show 400,000 to 600,000 distinct CDR3 sequences, with under 45% seen just once and about two fifths held by the top ten. Germline V gene sequence: CDR1 LNHDA, CDR2 SQIVND (reference sequence). V gave up 5 bases and J gave up 14 bases, with 15 bases separating them. The CDR3 consists of 11 residues. Study results and limitations: There were carriers of CMV plus the relevant HLA, and cumulative public TCR beta family frequency identified them. HLA-C-restricted, CMV-specific TCR beta clonotypes were dominant ex vivo.

In the case of this clonotype: Its antigen remains unknown.

The rearrangement links TRBV19 to TRBJ1-1, with D tentatively TRBD1 (5 bases). The clonotype was recovered from a human donor in good health (CMV status not recorded). Some clones in this sample may be carry-over from other donors' samples. Sequences were derived from cultured PBMCs, sampled from culture after CMV antigen stimulation. CDR3 bases: TGTGCCAGTAGTGCAGGGACCAGGAGATTCTTT. As protein: CASSAGTRRFF. The full variable domain, completed using reference TRBV19 and TRBJ1-1, is DGGITQSPKYLFRKEGQNVTLSCEQNLNHDAMYWYRQDPGQGLRLIYYSQIVNDFQKGDIAEGYSVSREKKESFPLTVTSAQKNPTAFYLCASSAGTRRFFGQGTRLTVV.